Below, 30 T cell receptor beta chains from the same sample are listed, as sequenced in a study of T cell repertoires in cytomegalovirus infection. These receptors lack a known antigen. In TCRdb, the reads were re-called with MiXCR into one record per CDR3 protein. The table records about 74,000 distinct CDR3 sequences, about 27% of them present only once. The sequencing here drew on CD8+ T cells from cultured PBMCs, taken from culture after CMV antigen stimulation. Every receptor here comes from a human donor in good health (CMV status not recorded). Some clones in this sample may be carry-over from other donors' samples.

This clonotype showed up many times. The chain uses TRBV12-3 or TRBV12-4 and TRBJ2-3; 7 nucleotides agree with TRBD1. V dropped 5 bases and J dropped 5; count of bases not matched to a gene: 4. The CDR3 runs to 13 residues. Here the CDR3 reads CASSLRQGDTQYF. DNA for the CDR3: TGTGCCAGCAGTCTCCGACAGGGAGATACGCAGTATTTT.

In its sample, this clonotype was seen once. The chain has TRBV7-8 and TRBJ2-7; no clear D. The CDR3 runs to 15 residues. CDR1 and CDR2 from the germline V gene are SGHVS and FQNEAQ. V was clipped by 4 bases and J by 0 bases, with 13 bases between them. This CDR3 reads CASSSNANSSYEQYF. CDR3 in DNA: TGTGCCAGCAGCTCTAACGCGAACAGCTCCTACGAGCAGTACTTC.

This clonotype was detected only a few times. Here the CDR3 reads CASSRSGTSGRAYEQFF. CDR3 bases: TGTGCCAGCAGCCGCTCCGGGACTAGCGGGAGGGCGTACGAGCAGTTCTTC. The chain couples TRBV7-9 to TRBJ2-1, with 16 bases identical to TRBD2. J was trimmed by 10 bases and V by 5 bases; bases with no gene match: 11. The germline V gene encodes CDR1 SEHNR and CDR2 FQNEAQ (reference sequence). The CDR3 runs 17 residues. The variable domain in full, completed from reference TRBV7-9 and TRBJ2-1, reads DTGVSQNPRHKITKRGQNVTFRCDPISEHNRLYWYRQTLGQGPEFLTYFQNEAQLEKSRLLSDRFSAERPKGSFSTLEIQRTEQGDSAMYLCASSRSGTSGRAYEQFFGPGTRLTVL.

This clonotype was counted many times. The CDR3 nucleotides are TGTGCCAGCAGCCCCCAGGGTAGGAGCTCCTACGAGCAGTACTTC. Its translation: CASSPQGRSSYEQYF. The V gene is TRBV7-9, the J gene TRBJ2-7, with D possibly matching TRBD1 (5 bases). CDR1 and CDR2 (germline): SEHNR, FQNEAQ (reference sequence). CDR3 length: 15 amino acids. With 5 bases removed from V and 0 bases from J, the gap between germline ends came to 14 bases.

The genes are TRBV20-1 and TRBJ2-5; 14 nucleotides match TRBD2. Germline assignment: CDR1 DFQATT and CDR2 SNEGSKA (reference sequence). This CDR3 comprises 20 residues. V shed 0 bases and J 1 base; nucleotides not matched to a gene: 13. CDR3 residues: CSARDYGGLAGVNPQETQYF. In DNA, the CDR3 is TGCAGTGCTAGAGATTATGGGGGACTAGCGGGAGTGAACCCCCAAGAGACCCAGTACTTC.

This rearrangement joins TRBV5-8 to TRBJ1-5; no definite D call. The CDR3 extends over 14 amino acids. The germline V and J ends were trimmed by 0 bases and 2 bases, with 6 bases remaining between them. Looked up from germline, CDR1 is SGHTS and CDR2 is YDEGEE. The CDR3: CASSLGSGNQPQHF. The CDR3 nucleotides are TGTGCCAGCAGCTTGGGGTCTGGCAATCAGCCCCAGCATTTT.

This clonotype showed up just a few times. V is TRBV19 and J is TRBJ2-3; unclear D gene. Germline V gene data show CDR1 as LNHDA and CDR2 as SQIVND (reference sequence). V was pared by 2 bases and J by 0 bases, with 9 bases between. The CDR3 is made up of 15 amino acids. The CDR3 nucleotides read TGTGCCAGTAGTATACTTGGCACAAGCACAGATACGCAGTATTTT. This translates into CASSILGTSTDTQYF.

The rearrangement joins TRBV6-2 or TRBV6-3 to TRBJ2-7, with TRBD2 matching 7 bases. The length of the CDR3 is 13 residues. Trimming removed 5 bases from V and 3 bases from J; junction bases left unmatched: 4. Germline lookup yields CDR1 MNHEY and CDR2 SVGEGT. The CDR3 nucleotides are TGTGCCAGCAGTACTGAGCGGGGCTACGAGCAGTACTTC. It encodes CASSTERGYEQYF.

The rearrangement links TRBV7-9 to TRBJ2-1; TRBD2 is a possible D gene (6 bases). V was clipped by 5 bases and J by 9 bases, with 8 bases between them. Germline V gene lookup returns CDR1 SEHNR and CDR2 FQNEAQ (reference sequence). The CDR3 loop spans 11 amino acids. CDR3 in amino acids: CASSPSVEQFF. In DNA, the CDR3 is TGTGCCAGCAGCCCTAGCGTTGAGCAGTTCTTC.

CDR3 sequence: CASGLGRMGYHEQFF. As DNA, the CDR3 is TGTGCCAGCGGCTTAGGGCGAATGGGATATCATGAGCAGTTCTTC. V is TRBV12-3 or TRBV12-4 and J is TRBJ2-1; D remains unclear. Between the trimmed V and J ends, which lost 8 bases and 8 bases, there was a span of 22 bases. This CDR3 is built from 15 residues.

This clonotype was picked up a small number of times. This CDR3 is CASSPTSAPLETQYF. As DNA, the CDR3 is TGTGCCAGCAGCCCGACTAGCGCCCCGCTCGAGACCCAGTACTTC. The chain couples TRBV7-9 to TRBJ2-5; 8 bases agree with TRBD2. J was trimmed by 5 bases and V by 5 bases; bases with no gene match: 10. The germline gives CDR1 SEHNR, CDR2 FQNEAQ (reference sequence). The length of the CDR3 is 15 residues.

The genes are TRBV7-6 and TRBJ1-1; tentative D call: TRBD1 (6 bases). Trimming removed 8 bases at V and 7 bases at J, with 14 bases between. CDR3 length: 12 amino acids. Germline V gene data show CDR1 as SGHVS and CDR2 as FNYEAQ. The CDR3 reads CASGRQVGEAFF. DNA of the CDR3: TGTGCCAGCGGAAGACAGGTGGGTGAAGCTTTCTTT. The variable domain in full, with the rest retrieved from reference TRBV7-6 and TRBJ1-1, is GAGVSQSPRYKVTKRGQDVALRCDPISGHVSLYWYRQALGQGPEFLTYFNYEAQQDKSGLPNDRFSAERPEGSISTLTIQRTEQRDSAMYRCASGRQVGEAFFGQGTRLTVV.

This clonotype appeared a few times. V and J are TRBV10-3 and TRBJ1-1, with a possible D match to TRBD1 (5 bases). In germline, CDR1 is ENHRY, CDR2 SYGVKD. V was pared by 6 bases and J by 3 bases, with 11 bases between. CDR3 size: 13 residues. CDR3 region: CAIRTGADTEAFF. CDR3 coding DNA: TGTGCCATCAGAACAGGTGCTGACACTGAAGCTTTCTTT.

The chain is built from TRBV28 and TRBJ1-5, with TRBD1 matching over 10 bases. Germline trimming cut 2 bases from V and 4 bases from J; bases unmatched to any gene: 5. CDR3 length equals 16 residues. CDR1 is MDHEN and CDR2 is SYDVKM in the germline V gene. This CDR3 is CASSLRTGGLNQPQHF. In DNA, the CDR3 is TGTGCCAGCAGTTTAAGGACAGGGGGACTAAATCAGCCCCAGCATTTT.

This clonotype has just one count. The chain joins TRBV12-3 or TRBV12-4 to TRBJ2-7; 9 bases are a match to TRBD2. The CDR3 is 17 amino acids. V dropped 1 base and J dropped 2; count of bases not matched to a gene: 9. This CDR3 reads CASSLGVPSGIAYEQYF. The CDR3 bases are TGTGCCAGCAGTTTAGGGGTTCCTAGCGGGATCGCCTACGAGCAGTACTTC.

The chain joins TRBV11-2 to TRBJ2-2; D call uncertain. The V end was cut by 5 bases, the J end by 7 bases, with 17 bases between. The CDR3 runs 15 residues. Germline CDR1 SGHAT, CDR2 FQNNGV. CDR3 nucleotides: TGTGCCAGCAGCGCCCGTTTTGGTCCGGGCGGGGAGCTGTTTTTT. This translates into CASSARFGPGGELFF.

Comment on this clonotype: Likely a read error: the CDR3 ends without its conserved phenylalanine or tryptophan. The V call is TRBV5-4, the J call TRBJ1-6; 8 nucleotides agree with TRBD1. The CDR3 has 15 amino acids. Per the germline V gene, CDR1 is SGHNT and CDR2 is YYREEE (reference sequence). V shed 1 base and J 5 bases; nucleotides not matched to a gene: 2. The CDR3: CASSLLDRDNSPLHL. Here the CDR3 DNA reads TGTGCCAGCAGCTTGTTGGACAGGGATAATTCACCCCTCCACCTT.

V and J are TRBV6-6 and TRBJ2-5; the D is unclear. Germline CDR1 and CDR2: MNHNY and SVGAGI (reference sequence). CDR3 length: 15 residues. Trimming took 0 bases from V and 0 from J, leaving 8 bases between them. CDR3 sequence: CASSYSPTDQETQYF. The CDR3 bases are TGTGCCAGCAGTTACTCCCCAACAGACCAAGAGACCCAGTACTTC.

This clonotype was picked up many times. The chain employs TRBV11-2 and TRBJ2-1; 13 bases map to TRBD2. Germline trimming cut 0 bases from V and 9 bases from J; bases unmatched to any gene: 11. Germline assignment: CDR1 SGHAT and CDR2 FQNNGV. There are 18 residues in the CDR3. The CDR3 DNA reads TGTGCCAGCAGCTTAGATCCGGGACTAGCGGGGAAGGAGGGTGAGCAGTTCTTC. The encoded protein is CASSLDPGLAGKEGEQFF.

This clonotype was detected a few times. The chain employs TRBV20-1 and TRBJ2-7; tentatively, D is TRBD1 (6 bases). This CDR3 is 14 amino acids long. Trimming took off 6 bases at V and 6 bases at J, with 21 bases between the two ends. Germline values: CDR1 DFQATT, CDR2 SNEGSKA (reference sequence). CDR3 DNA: TGCAGTGCGCCAACAGGGTGGGGTGATACCGAGCAGTACTTC. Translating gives CSAPTGWGDTEQYF.

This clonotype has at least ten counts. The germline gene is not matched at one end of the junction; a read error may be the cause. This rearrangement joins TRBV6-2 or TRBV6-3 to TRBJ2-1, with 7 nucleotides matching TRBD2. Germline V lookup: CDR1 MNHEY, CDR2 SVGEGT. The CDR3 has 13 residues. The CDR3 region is CASSSLSREYQPF. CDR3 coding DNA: TGTGCCAGCAGTTCCCTTTCGCGGGAGTATCAGCCCTTC.

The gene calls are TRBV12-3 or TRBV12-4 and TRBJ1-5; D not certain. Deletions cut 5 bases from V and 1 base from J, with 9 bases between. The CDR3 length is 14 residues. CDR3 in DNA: TGTGCCAGCAGTCAGCCCGGAAGCAATCAGCCCCAGCATTTT. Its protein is CASSQPGSNQPQHF.

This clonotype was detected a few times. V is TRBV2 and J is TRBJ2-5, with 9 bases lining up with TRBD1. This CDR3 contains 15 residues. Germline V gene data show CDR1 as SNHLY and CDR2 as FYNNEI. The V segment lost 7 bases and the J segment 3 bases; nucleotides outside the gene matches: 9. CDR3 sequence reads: CASKGTGSVEETQYF. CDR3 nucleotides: TGTGCCAGCAAGGGGACAGGGAGTGTCGAAGAGACCCAGTACTTC.

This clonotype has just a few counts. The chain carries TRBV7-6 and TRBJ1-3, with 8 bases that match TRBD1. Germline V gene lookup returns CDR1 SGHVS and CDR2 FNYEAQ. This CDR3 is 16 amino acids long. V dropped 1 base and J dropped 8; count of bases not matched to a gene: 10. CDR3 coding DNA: TGTGCCAGCAGCTTAGGGAGGACAGGGCCTGAAGACACCATATATTTT. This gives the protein CASSLGRTGPEDTIYF.

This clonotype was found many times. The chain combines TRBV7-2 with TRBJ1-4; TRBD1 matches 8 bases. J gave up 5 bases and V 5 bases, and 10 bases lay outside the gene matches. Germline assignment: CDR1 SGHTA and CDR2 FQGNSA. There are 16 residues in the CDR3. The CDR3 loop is CASSVWTGRKNEKLFF. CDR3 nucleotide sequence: TGTGCCAGCAGCGTTTGGACAGGGAGGAAGAATGAAAAACTGTTTTTT.

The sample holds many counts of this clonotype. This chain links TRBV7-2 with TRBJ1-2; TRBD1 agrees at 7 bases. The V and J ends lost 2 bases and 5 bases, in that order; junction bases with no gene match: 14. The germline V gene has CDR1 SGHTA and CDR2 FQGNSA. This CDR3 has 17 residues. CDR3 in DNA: TGTGCCAGCAGCTTATTCGACAGGGCTCTCGCGGGGTATGGCTACACCTTC. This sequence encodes CASSLFDRALAGYGYTF.

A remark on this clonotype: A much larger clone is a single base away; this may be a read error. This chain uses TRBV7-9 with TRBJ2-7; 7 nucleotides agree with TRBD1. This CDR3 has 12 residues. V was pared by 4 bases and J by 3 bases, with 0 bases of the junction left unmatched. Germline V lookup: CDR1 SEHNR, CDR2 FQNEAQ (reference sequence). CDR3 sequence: CASSWDSYEQYF. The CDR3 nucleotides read TGTGCCAGCAGCTGGGACAGCTACGAGCAGTACTTC.

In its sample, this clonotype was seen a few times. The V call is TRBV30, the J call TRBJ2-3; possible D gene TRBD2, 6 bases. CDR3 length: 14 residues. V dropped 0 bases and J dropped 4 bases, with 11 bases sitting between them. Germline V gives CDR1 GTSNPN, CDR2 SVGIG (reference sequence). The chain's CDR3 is CAWSVLRDPDTQYF. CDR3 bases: TGTGCCTGGAGTGTACTGCGGGACCCAGATACGCAGTATTTT.

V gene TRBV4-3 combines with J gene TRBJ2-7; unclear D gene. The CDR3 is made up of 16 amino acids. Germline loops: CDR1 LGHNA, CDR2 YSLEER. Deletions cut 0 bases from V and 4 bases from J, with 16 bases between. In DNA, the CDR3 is TGCGCCAGCAGCCAAGATGTCTCCGGGTCTATTTACGAGCAGTACTTC. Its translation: CASSQDVSGSIYEQYF.

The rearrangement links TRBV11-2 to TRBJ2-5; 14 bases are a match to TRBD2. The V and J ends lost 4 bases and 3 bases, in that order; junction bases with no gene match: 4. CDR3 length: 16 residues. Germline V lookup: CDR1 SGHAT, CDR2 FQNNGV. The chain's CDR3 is CASSSGLAGVKETQYF. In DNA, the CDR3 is TGTGCCAGCAGCTCGGGACTAGCGGGAGTAAAAGAGACCCAGTACTTC.